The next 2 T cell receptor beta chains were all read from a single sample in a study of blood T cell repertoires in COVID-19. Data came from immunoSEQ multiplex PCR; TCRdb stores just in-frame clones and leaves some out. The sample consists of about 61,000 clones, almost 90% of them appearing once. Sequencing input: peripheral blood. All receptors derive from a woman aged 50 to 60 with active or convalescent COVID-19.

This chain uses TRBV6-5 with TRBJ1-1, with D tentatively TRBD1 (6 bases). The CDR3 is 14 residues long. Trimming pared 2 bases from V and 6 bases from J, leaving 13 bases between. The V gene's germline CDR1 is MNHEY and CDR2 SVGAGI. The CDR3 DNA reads TGTGCCAGCAGTTACGATGCAGGGGCCCCTGAAGCTTTCTTT. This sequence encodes CASSYDAGAPEAFF.

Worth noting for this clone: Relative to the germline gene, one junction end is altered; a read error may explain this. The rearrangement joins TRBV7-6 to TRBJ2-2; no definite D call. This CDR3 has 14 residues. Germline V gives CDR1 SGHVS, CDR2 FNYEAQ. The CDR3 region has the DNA TGTGCCAGCACCTTAAGTGGCAGAACCGGGGAGCTGTTTTTT. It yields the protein CASTLSGRTGELFF.